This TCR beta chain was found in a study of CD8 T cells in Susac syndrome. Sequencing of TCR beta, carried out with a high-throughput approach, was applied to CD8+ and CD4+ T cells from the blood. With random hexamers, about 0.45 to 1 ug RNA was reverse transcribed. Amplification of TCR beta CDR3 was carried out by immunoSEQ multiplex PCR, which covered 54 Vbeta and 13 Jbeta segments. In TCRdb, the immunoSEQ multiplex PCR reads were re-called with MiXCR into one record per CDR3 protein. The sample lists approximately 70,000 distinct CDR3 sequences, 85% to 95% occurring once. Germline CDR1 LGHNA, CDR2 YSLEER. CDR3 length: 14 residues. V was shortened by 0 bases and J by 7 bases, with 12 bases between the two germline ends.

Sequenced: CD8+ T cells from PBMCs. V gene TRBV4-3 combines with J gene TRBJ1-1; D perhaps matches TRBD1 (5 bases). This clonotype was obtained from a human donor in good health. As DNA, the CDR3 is TGCGCCAGCAGCCAAGATACCAGGGTCGGTGAAGCTTTCTTT. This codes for CASSQDTRVGEAFF.